The sequence of this T cell receptor beta chain was determined in a study of T-cell memory formation after mild COVID-19. General study results and limits: The main location of contracting CD4+ clones was CM and EM, and that of contracting CD8+ clones was EMRA.

This clonotype was observed a handful of times. Its antigen remains unknown. V shed 4 bases, J shed 4 bases, and the junction held 6 bases outside the gene matches. Germline V gives CDR1 SGHTA, CDR2 FQGTGA. The CDR3 covers 15 residues. TCRdb fed the 5' RACE reads into MiXCR, producing one record per CDR3 protein. The data show roughly 250,000 distinct CDR3 sequences, with roughly 17% seen just once and 3.5% to 4% held by the top ten. This chain links TRBV7-3 with TRBJ2-2; 7 nucleotides line up with TRBD2. Material for sequencing was PBMCs or a T cell subset sorted from them (not recorded which). This sequence was found in a man younger than 30 who had mild COVID-19 (a few samples of this study predate the infection). Cell type and time point are not known. CDR3 residues: CASSSSSGGTGELFF. The CDR3 bases are TGTGCCAGCAGCTCATCGTCGGGGGGCACCGGGGAGCTGTTTTTT.